Listed below are T cell receptor beta chains from one sample, sequenced in a study of beta chain features in type 1 diabetes. The table came from immunoSEQ multiplex PCR; TCRdb's copy has only in-frame clones and leaves some out. The table has some 240,000 clones, about 11% seen once. The sequenced sample was central memory CD4+ T cells from blood. The source is a man in his late teens or twenties in good health. The CDR3 runs from the conserved cysteine through the conserved F or W. Each record gives: D gene, V gene, clone size, J gene, CDR3 DNA, CDR3 protein. D genes are given only for firm matches. Clone sizes are given selectively: once, few, many, or a class where the clone is expanded.

.,TRBV13,.,TRBJ1-2,TGTGCCAGCAGCATTCGGGGCTCCTTAAACTATGGCTACACCTTC,CASSIRGSLNYGYTF
.,TRBV14,.,TRBJ2-7,TGTGCCAGCAGCCAGGACGGAACTGGATCCTCCTACGAGCAGTACTTC,CASSQDGTGSSYEQYF
.,TRBV7-2,.,TRBJ1-1,TGTGCCAGCAGCTTTGGGACATACACTGAAGCTTTCTTT,CASSFGTYTEAFF
TRBD2,TRBV4-3,few,TRBJ2-3,TGCGCCAGCAGCCAAGGTCACGTCGGGACTAGTGGGGGAGATACGCAGTATTTT,CASSQGHVGTSGGDTQYF
.,TRBV7-2,few,TRBJ2-7,TGTGCCAGCAGCTCACCGGGCCTCTCCGAGCAGTACTTC,CASSSPGLSEQYF
.,TRBV11-2,.,TRBJ2-1,TGTGCCAGCAGCTTAGGCGGCCCTAGCTCCTACAATGAGCAGTTCTTC,CASSLGGPSSYNEQFF
TRBD1,TRBV5-4,many,TRBJ2-7,TGTGCCAGCAGTGTGGGACAGGACTCCTACGAGCAGTACTTC,CASSVGQDSYEQYF
TRBD2,TRBV7-2,once,TRBJ2-3,TGTGCCAGCAGCCCAGGCCTAGCGGGAGCAGGAACAGATACGCAGTATTTT,CASSPGLAGAGTDTQYF
.,TRBV30,.,TRBJ2-3,TGTGCCTGGGGACGGATAGCGACTGATACGCAGTATTTT,CAWGRIATDTQYF
.,TRBV4-1,.,TRBJ2-7,TGCGCCAGCAGCCACCGAAGGGTAGGGGGCTCCTACGAGCAGTACTTC,CASSHRRVGGSYEQYF
.,TRBV6-5,.,TRBJ1-2,TGTGCCAGCACCCCGGGGGGAAACTATGGCTACACCTTC,CASTPGGNYGYTF
.,TRBV7-2,few,TRBJ2-7,TGTGCCAGCAGCTCCTCGACAGGATACGAGCAGTACTTC,CASSSSTGYEQYF
.,TRBV29-1,few,TRBJ1-2,TGCAGCGTTGAAGAATACTATGGCTACACCTTC,CSVEEYYGYTF
TRBD2,TRBV7-8,many,TRBJ2-3,TGTGCCAGCAGCTTCGGACTAGACACAGATACGCAGTATTTT,CASSFGLDTDTQYF
TRBD2,TRBV7-2,many,TRBJ2-1,TGTGCCAGCAGCTTAAGCCTAGCGGGATCTTACAATGAGCAGTTCTTC,CASSLSLAGSYNEQFF
TRBD1,TRBV30,.,TRBJ1-5,TGTGCCTGGACAGGGGGCCCGAATCAGCCCCAGCATTTT,CAWTGGPNQPQHF
TRBD1,TRBV29-1,.,TRBJ1-1,TGCAGCGCTAGGACAGGCTCGGACACTGAAGCTTTCTTT,CSARTGSDTEAFF
TRBD2,TRBV7-2,.,TRBJ2-3,TGTGCCAGCAGCTTAGCGCTTTCCCTAGCGGGAGAGGCAGATACGCAGTATTTT,CASSLALSLAGEADTQYF
.,TRBV29-1,few,TRBJ2-2,TGCAGCGTGAGGGGGTTCCCCACCGGGGAGCTGTTTTTT,CSVRGFPTGELFF
.,TRBV18,few,TRBJ2-5,TGTGCCAGCTCACCTTCGCTTGTAGAGACCCAGTACTTC,CASSPSLVETQYF
.,TRBV9,.,TRBJ1-2,TGTGCCAGCAGCGTTAGGTTGCCTTCTAACTATGGCTACACCTTC,CASSVRLPSNYGYTF
.,TRBV10-3,.,TRBJ1-2,TGTGCCATCGGCGACAACTATGGCTACACCTTC,CAIGDNYGYTF
.,TRBV30,.,TRBJ1-2,TGTGCCTGGAGTGAGATGGGCAGAGGTGGCTACACCTTC,CAWSEMGRGGYTF
TRBD1,TRBV7-7,many,TRBJ2-2,TGTGCTAGCAGCCAAAGGACAGGGGGCAACACCGGGGAGCTGTTTTTT,CASSQRTGGNTGELFF
TRBD2,TRBV2,.,TRBJ2-5,TGTGCCAGCAGTGACAACCCTAGCGGGAGTGCGGAGACCCAGTACTTC,CASSDNPSGSAETQYF
.,TRBV20-1,few,TRBJ1-2,TGCAGTGCTAGGGACGGCTATGGCTACACCTTC,CSARDGYGYTF
.,TRBV30,few,TRBJ2-7,TGTGCCTGGAGTGTACGGGTTGAGCAGTACTTC,CAWSVRVEQYF
TRBD1,TRBV11-2,few,TRBJ2-5,TGTGCCAGCAGCTCCCGCCGTGGACAGGGGACGTACCAAGAGACCCAGTACTTC,CASSSRRGQGTYQETQYF
TRBD1,TRBV5-1,few,TRBJ1-3,TGCGCCAGCAGCCGGACAGGGGAAGCAAACACCATATATTTT,CASSRTGEANTIYF
.,TRBV7-7,few,TRBJ2-2,TGTGCCAGCAGCCCGGACTGGAACACCGGGGAGCTGTTTTTT,CASSPDWNTGELFF
.,TRBV5-6,.,TRBJ2-1,TGTGCCAGCAGCTTGCTGTTGCAGGGAGAGTTCTTC,CASSLLLQGEFF
TRBD1,TRBV18,few,TRBJ1-1,TGTGCCAGCTCACTGCGGGGACAGGGAACCACTGAAGCTTTCTTT,CASSLRGQGTTEAFF
TRBD1,TRBV4-1,few,TRBJ1-5,TGCGCCAGCAGCCAAGACCGGGACAGGGACGGCAATCAGCCCCAGCATTTT,CASSQDRDRDGNQPQHF
.,TRBV7-8,.,TRBJ1-1,TGTGCCAGCAGCTTAGACAGGAACACTGAAGCTTTCTTT,CASSLDRNTEAFF
.,TRBV30,.,TRBJ1-5,TGTGCCTGGAGTGTAAAGGGGTATCAGCCCCAGCATTTT,CAWSVKGYQPQHF
.,TRBV25-1,.,TRBJ2-2,TGTGCCAGCAATAGCAATCCCGGGGAGCTGTTTTTT,CASNSNPGELFF